Presented here are 16 T cell receptor beta chains from one specimen sequenced in a study of T cell responses to AZD1222 COVID-19 vaccine (dated by TCRdb to the early 2020s). Receptors were amplified or captured by the immunoSEQ multiplex PCR assay. Entries here come from immuneACCESS through TCRdb and include only in-frame sequences with V and J called. Some clones fail to appear in such tables; in the studies checked, an unresolved V gene covers under half of the shortfall, and the cause of the remainder is unknown. The sample data list 150,000 to 250,000 clones, and approximately 89% of these were observed just once. The biggest ten clones account for 3% to 3.5% of the sample. The time point label corresponds to: about 28 days (+/-7) after the second vaccine dose. Sequenced here: peripheral blood, sampled 28 days after the second AZD1222 dose. These receptors all stem from an adult who received the AZD1222 COVID-19 vaccine.

V usage is TRBV20-1 and J usage is TRBJ1-5; tentatively, D is TRBD1 (5 bases). The CDR3 is 13 residues long. With 4 bases removed from V and 3 bases from J, the gap between germline ends came to 10 bases. Per the germline V gene, CDR1 is DFQATT and CDR2 is SNEGSKA (reference sequence). The CDR3: CSAIEGTNQPQHF. For the CDR3, the DNA is TGCAGTGCTATTGAAGGGACCAATCAGCCCCAGCATTTT.

V usage is TRBV19 and J usage is TRBJ1-6; D is unresolved. V gave up 3 bases and J gave up 5 bases, with 17 bases separating them. Looked up from germline, CDR1 is LNHDA and CDR2 is SQIVND (reference sequence). The CDR3 runs to 17 residues. The DNA for the CDR3 is TGTGCCAGTAGTATTCTTTTGGAGCTCGCGGATAATTCACCCCTCCACTTT. It translates to CASSILLELADNSPLHF.

The V gene is TRBV28, the J gene TRBJ1-2, with 7 bases lining up with TRBD1. J gave up 5 bases and V 3 bases, and 9 bases lay outside the gene matches. Germline lookup yields CDR1 MDHEN and CDR2 SYDVKM. The CDR3 has 15 residues. Written as DNA, the CDR3 is TGTGCCAGCAGTTTTACCCACAGGGGCCCGTATGGCTACACCTTC. Its protein is CASSFTHRGPYGYTF.

This chain joins TRBV7-2 and TRBJ1-2; 7 bases are shared with TRBD1. The CDR3 is made up of 13 amino acids. Germline V gene data show CDR1 as SGHTA and CDR2 as FQGNSA. Trimming removed 3 bases from V and 8 bases from J; junction bases left unmatched: 6. In DNA, the CDR3 is TGTGCCAGCAGCTTGGACTGGACAGGAGGCTACACCTTC. This codes for CASSLDWTGGYTF.

This chain joins TRBV2 and TRBJ2-7, with 8 bases that match TRBD2. The trim removed 5 bases at V and 2 bases at J, leaving 5 bases unmatched. Germline CDR1 and CDR2: SNHLY and FYNNEI. This CDR3 is 14 amino acids long. The CDR3 coding sequence is TGTGCCAGCAGTCGCCGGGGGGGAACCTACGAGCAGTACTTC. The encoded protein is CASSRRGGTYEQYF.

V and J are TRBV27 and TRBJ2-2; TRBD2 matches at 7 bases. The V and J ends lost 4 bases and 4 bases, in that order; junction bases with no gene match: 6. The CDR3 is 15 amino acids. The germline CDR1 and CDR2 sequences are MNHEY and SMNVEV (reference sequence). The CDR3 nucleotides are TGTGCCAGCAGTTGGAGCCGGGGGGTCACCGGGGAGCTGTTTTTT. Protein sequence: CASSWSRGVTGELFF.

The gene calls are TRBV7-8 and TRBJ1-5; D is perhaps TRBD1 (6 bases). The CDR3 totals 15 residues. The V end was cut by 3 bases, the J end by 3 bases, with 12 bases between. Germline-derived CDR1 and CDR2 are SGHVS and FQNEAQ. The CDR3 DNA reads as TGTGCCAGCAGCTTGGATAGGGGGGACAATCAGCCCCAGCATTTT. Amino acid sequence: CASSLDRGDNQPQHF.

The CDR3 DNA reads TGTGCCAGCAGCGCCGGGACAGAGATCCGTATGAACACTGAAGCTTTCTTT. Residues: CASSAGTEIRMNTEAFF. The J gene is TRBJ1-1, the V gene TRBV9; 7 nucleotides match TRBD1. Germline-derived CDR1 and CDR2 are SGDLS and YYNGEE. V shed 3 bases, J shed 0 bases, and the junction held 11 bases outside the gene matches. CDR3 length equals 17 residues.

This chain connects TRBV5-4 to TRBJ1-2, with 7 positions matching TRBD1. CDR3 size: 14 residues. CDR1 and CDR2 (germline): SGHNT, YYREEE (reference sequence). The J segment lost 8 bases and the V segment lost 1 base, leaving 8 bases of the junction unmatched. The CDR3: CASSLLGTEEGYTF. CDR3 bases: TGTGCCAGCAGCTTGTTGGGGACAGAGGAGGGCTACACCTTC.

This chain links TRBV24-1 with TRBJ2-1; D may be TRBD2 (6 bases). This CDR3 contains 15 residues. V lost 3 bases to trimming and J lost 3 bases, with 11 bases between them. The germline V gene has CDR1 KGHDR and CDR2 SFDVKD. This chain's CDR3 is CATSDPMTSYNEQFF. The CDR3, as DNA: TGTGCCACCAGTGATCCTATGACTAGCTACAATGAGCAGTTCTTC.

The chain carries TRBV28 and TRBJ2-5, with a possible D match to TRBD1 (5 bases). CDR1 and CDR2 from the germline V gene are MDHEN and SYDVKM. With 2 bases removed from V and 1 base from J, the gap between germline ends came to 11 bases. The CDR3 spans 15 residues. The CDR3 nucleotides are TGTGCCAGCAGTTTAAGGGGCCAGGGCCAAGAGACCCAGTACTTC. Protein: CASSLRGQGQETQYF.

The chain is built from TRBV10-3 and TRBJ2-7; 10 nucleotides align to TRBD1. After removal of 2 bases from V and 2 bases from J, the junction contained 0 bases not matched to a gene. The CDR3 covers 14 residues. Germline V gene lookup returns CDR1 ENHRY and CDR2 SYGVKD. DNA for the CDR3: TGTGCCATCAGTGAGGGGACAGGGGCCTACGAGCAGTACTTC. Protein sequence: CAISEGTGAYEQYF.

The rearrangement joins TRBV11-2 to TRBJ2-7; possibly TRBD1 or TRBD2 for D (5 bases each). CDR1 SGHAT and CDR2 FQNNGV come from the germline V gene. Trimming left V 6 bases short and J 4 bases short, with 19 bases between. CDR3 length: 15 amino acids. CDR3 nucleotides: TGTGCCAGCAGAGAGGGGACCCCGGGGAGTTACGAGCAGTACTTC. It translates to CASREGTPGSYEQYF. The whole variable domain, filled in from reference TRBV11-2 and TRBJ2-7, reads EAGVAQSPRYKIIEKRQSVAFWCNPISGHATLYWYQQILGQGPKLLIQFQNNGVVDDSQLPKDRFSAERLKGVDSTLKIQPAKLEDSAVYLCASREGTPGSYEQYFGPGTRLTVT.

The chain employs TRBV6-5 and TRBJ2-7, with 7 bases identical to TRBD2. CDR1 is MNHEY, CDR2 SVGAGI, per germline. V lost 0 bases to trimming and J lost 0 bases; unmatched junction nucleotides: 5. This CDR3 is 16 amino acids long. CDR3: CASSYSQGGSSYEQYF. In nucleotides, the CDR3 is TGTGCCAGCAGTTACTCCCAAGGCGGGAGCTCCTACGAGCAGTACTTC.

Only one count was recorded for this clone. This rearrangement joins TRBV4-3 to TRBJ2-5; D is ambiguous. V was clipped by 4 bases and J by 1 base, with 7 bases between them. The CDR3 contains 13 residues. Germline values: CDR1 LGHNA, CDR2 YSLEER. This chain's CDR3 is CASSLGVQETQYF. The DNA of the CDR3 is TGCGCCAGCAGCCTCGGAGTCCAAGAGACCCAGTACTTC.

The chain is built from TRBV19 and TRBJ1-1, with D possibly matching TRBD1 (6 bases). V was clipped by 3 bases and J by 4 bases, with 12 bases between them. Germline CDR1 reads LNHDA; CDR2 reads SQIVND (reference sequence). There are 14 residues in the CDR3. The DNA for the CDR3 is TGTGCCAGTAGTATTCGGGCAGGGGCCACTGAAGCTTTCTTT. Translation gives CASSIRAGATEAFF.